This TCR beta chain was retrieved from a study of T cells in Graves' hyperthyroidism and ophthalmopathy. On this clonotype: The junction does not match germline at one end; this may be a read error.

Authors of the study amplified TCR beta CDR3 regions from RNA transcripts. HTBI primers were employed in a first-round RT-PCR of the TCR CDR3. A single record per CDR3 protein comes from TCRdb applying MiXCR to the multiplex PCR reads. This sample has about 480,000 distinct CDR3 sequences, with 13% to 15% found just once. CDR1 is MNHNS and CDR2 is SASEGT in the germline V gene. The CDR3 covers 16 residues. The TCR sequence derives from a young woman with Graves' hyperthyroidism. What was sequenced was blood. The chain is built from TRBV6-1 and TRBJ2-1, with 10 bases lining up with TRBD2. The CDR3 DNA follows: TGTGCCAGCAGTGCCCCTAGCGGGAGATCCTACAGTGAGCAGTTCTTC. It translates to CASSAPSGRSYSEQFF.